Shown below are 32 T cell receptor beta chains from a single sample sequenced in a study of human T cells and chemical hapten exposure. TCRdb reprocessed the RACE reads with MiXCR, giving one entry per CDR3 protein. Of about 98,000 distinct CDR3 sequences in the sample, 9.5% to 14% were seen once. Time point of the sample: pre-sensitization, week 0. The treatment here: therapeutic diphenylcyclopropenone sensitization with weekly scalp DPC. This specimen was whole blood, taken in connection with sensitization to the hapten diphenylcyclopropenone (DPC). The receptors stem from a woman aged 60-75 years with alopecia areata. Some clones in this sample may be carry-over from other donors' samples.

This clonotype was seen at least ten times. The rearrangement uses TRBV9 and TRBJ2-5, with D tentatively TRBD1 (5 bases). Germline V gene data show CDR1 as SGDLS and CDR2 as YYNGEE. The CDR3 is 16 amino acids. V gave up 0 bases and J gave up 3 bases, with 15 bases separating them. This CDR3 is CASSVVGTGREETQYF. For the CDR3, the DNA is TGTGCCAGCAGCGTAGTCGGAACAGGTCGTGAAGAGACCCAGTACTTC. The whole variable domain, filled in from reference TRBV9 and TRBJ2-5, reads DSGVTQTPKHLITATGQRVTLRCSPRSGDLSVYWYQQSLDQGLQFLIQYYNGEERAKGNILERFSAQQFPDLHSELNLSSLELGDSALYFCASSVVGTGREETQYFGPGTRLLVL.

This clonotype was recorded at least ten times. V is TRBV5-1 and J is TRBJ1-1, with D hard to call. The length of the CDR3 is 13 residues. Per the germline V gene, CDR1 is SGHRS and CDR2 is YFSETQ. The V and J ends lost 0 bases and 1 base respectively, with 4 bases between them. The CDR3 DNA reads TGCGCCAGCAGCTTGGCCGAGAACACTGAAGCTTTCTTT. Encoded protein: CASSLAENTEAFF.

The gene calls are TRBV6-6 and TRBJ2-7, with 9 nucleotides matching TRBD1. This CDR3 comprises 15 residues. Germline V gene data show CDR1 as MNHNY and CDR2 as SVGAGI (reference sequence). After removal of 6 bases from V and 4 bases from J, the junction contained 10 bases not matched to a gene. The CDR3: CASSPPGTGFYEQYF. DNA of the CDR3: TGTGCCAGCAGCCCCCCAGGGACAGGGTTTTACGAGCAGTACTTC.

This chain joins TRBV5-4 and TRBJ2-2; 7 bases fit TRBD1. This CDR3 has 15 residues. V was pared by 0 bases and J by 5 bases, with 4 bases of the junction left unmatched. The germline CDR1 and CDR2 sequences are SGHNT and YYREEE (reference sequence). Here the CDR3 DNA reads TGTGCCAGCAGCTTGGCTACAGGGGTGACCGGGGAGCTGTTTTTT. Amino acids: CASSLATGVTGELFF.

This clonotype showed up many times. V and J are TRBV5-1 and TRBJ1-2; no clear D gene. The V and J ends lost 0 bases and 8 bases respectively, with 14 bases between them. The CDR3 has 14 amino acids. Germline assignment: CDR1 SGHRS and CDR2 YFSETQ. CDR3 in amino acids: CASSLGQTTGGYTF. CDR3 DNA sequence: TGCGCCAGCAGCTTGGGTCAGACGACCGGGGGCTACACCTTC.

This clonotype was seen repeatedly, ten times or more. The J gene is TRBJ1-5, the V gene TRBV25-1; 8 positions match TRBD1. With V trimmed by 4 bases and J by 6 bases, 5 bases remained unmatched. CDR3 length: 14 residues. Germline V gene sequence: CDR1 MGHDK, CDR2 SYGVNS. The CDR3 DNA follows: TGTGCCAGCAGTGCACAGGGGGTAGGTCAGCCCCAGCATTTT. This sequence encodes CASSAQGVGQPQHF. Based on the CDR3 plus reference TRBV25-1 and TRBJ1-5, the full variable domain is EADIYQTPRYLVIGTGKKITLECSQTMGHDKMYWYQQDPGMELHLIHYSYGVNSTEKGDLSSESTVSRIRTEHFPLTLESARPSHTSQYLCASSAQGVGQPQHFGDGTRLSIL.

Regarding this clonotype: A much larger clone differs by one base, so this may be a read error. V is TRBV5-1 and J is TRBJ1-2; the D is unclear. Germline CDR1 and CDR2: SGHRS and YFSETQ. This CDR3 is 13 amino acids long. Here the CDR3 reads CTSSLESNYGYTF. The CDR3, as DNA: TGCACCAGCAGCTTGGAGTCTAACTATGGCTACACCTTC.

This clonotype was seen ten or more times. The chain uses TRBV7-3 and TRBJ2-3; 16 nucleotides agree with TRBD2. Trimming removed 5 bases from V and 5 bases from J; junction bases left unmatched: 13. Germline V gene data show CDR1 as SGHTA and CDR2 as FQGTGA. This CDR3 has 19 amino acids. The CDR3 region is CASSPHPGLAGGLRDTQYF. The CDR3 nucleotides are TGTGCCAGCAGCCCGCACCCGGGACTAGCGGGGGGGTTACGAGATACGCAGTATTTT. The variable domain in full, with the rest retrieved from reference TRBV7-3 and TRBJ2-3, is GAGVSQTPSNKVTEKGKYVELRCDPISGHTALYWYRQSLGQGPEFLIYFQGTGAADDSGLPNDRFFAVRPEGSVSTLKIQRTERGDSAVYLCASSPHPGLAGGLRDTQYFGPGTRLTVL.

This clonotype appeared a few times. The chain links TRBV28 to TRBJ1-2, with D perhaps matching TRBD1 (5 bases). CDR1 and CDR2 from the germline V gene are MDHEN and SYDVKM. The CDR3 contains 13 residues. Trimming took off 5 bases at V and 4 bases at J, with 11 bases between the two ends. The CDR3, as DNA: TGTGCCAGCAGTCCGGGGCCTACCTATGGCTACACCTTC. This gives the protein CASSPGPTYGYTF.

This clonotype was picked up many times. The rearrangement uses TRBV20-1 and TRBJ1-5, with D possibly matching TRBD1 (5 bases). The V gene's germline CDR1 is DFQATT and CDR2 SNEGSKA (reference sequence). Trimming removed 0 bases at V and 4 bases at J, with 13 bases between. The CDR3 is 15 residues long. Here the CDR3 reads CSARDGGGNNQPQHF. CDR3 DNA: TGCAGTGCTAGAGATGGGGGAGGGAATAATCAGCCCCAGCATTTT.

This clonotype was observed a handful of times. The chain links TRBV7-2 to TRBJ2-7; possibly TRBD1 or TRBD2 for D (6 bases each). CDR1 SGHTA and CDR2 FQGNSA come from the germline V gene. The CDR3 runs to 16 residues. The V and J ends lost 1 base and 2 bases respectively, with 15 bases between them. Here the CDR3 DNA reads TGTGCCAGCAGCTTAGGGGGGGCCTATAATCCCTACGAGCAGTACTTC. Translating gives CASSLGGAYNPYEQYF.

This clonotype was counted many times. V is TRBV7-9 and J is TRBJ2-3; no clear D gene. V was cut by 1 base and J by 0 bases, with 8 bases left in between. CDR1 is SEHNR, CDR2 FQNEAQ, per germline (reference sequence). The CDR3 sequence is 15 residues long. The CDR3 is CASSLDGLSTDTQYF. The CDR3 DNA reads TGTGCCAGCAGCTTAGACGGGCTAAGCACAGATACGCAGTATTTT.

At least ten counts were recorded for this clonotype. The chain couples TRBV7-9 to TRBJ2-2, with D tentatively TRBD1 or TRBD2 (5 bases each). Trimming removed 6 bases at V and 5 bases at J, with 19 bases between. This CDR3 has 16 amino acids. Germline CDR1 is SEHNR and CDR2 is FQNEAQ (reference sequence). The CDR3 spells CASSFSPGRSTGELFF. DNA for the CDR3: TGTGCCAGCAGTTTCTCCCCGGGACGGTCGACCGGGGAGCTGTTTTTT.

The chain combines TRBV7-9 with TRBJ1-2, with 9 bases fitting TRBD1. V gave up 1 base and J gave up 4 bases; unmatched junction bases: 4. There are 15 residues in the CDR3. Per germline, CDR1 SEHNR and CDR2 FQNEAQ (reference sequence). CDR3 in DNA: TGTGCCAGCAGCTTAGACAGGGGGCTTATCTATGGCTACACCTTC. This translates into CASSLDRGLIYGYTF.

The table lists this clonotype with many counts. The chain has TRBV29-1 and TRBJ1-1; 8 nucleotides agree with TRBD1. The length of the CDR3 is 13 residues. Losses at the gene ends were 7 bases for V and 5 bases for J; bases not matched to a gene: 9. The germline CDR1 and CDR2 sequences are SQVTM and ANQGSEA. The CDR3 loop is CSAGQGARTEAFF. In DNA form, the CDR3 reads TGCAGCGCGGGGCAGGGGGCGAGGACTGAAGCTTTCTTT. The full variable domain, rest sourced from reference TRBV29-1 and TRBJ1-1, is SAVISQKPSRDICQRGTSLTIQCQVDSQVTMMFWYRQQPGQSLTLIATANQGSEATYESGFVIDKFPISRPNLTFSTLTVSNMSPEDSSIYLCSAGQGARTEAFFGQGTRLTVV.

This clonotype was observed many times. This sequence joins TRBV4-1 and TRBJ1-1; 9 bases match TRBD1. Losses at the gene ends were 1 base for V and 5 bases for J; bases not matched to a gene: 8. CDR1 MGHRA and CDR2 YSYEKL come from the germline V gene. The CDR3 sequence is 16 residues long. CDR3 region: CASSQGRTGVWTEAFF. DNA for the CDR3: TGCGCCAGCAGCCAAGGAAGGACAGGGGTTTGGACTGAAGCTTTCTTT.

This clonotype was observed many times. The chain recombines TRBV6-5 with TRBJ2-7; D is possibly TRBD1 (6 bases). CDR1 MNHEY and CDR2 SVGAGI come from the germline V gene. With 3 bases removed from V and 3 bases from J, the gap between germline ends came to 15 bases. CDR3 length equals 15 residues. CDR3 bases: TGTGCCAGCAGTTATCGGGACCGAGGGGGCTACGAGCAGTACTTC. Translation: CASSYRDRGGYEQYF.

The chain uses TRBV6-5 and TRBJ2-1, with D perhaps TRBD1 (6 bases). V was shortened by 6 bases and J by 5 bases, with 14 bases between the two germline ends. Germline V gene sequence: CDR1 MNHEY, CDR2 SVGAGI. CDR3 size: 14 residues. The CDR3 bases are TGTGCCAGCAGAACCGGGACACTAAACAATGAGCAGTTCTTC. This translates into CASRTGTLNNEQFF.

This clonotype was observed a handful of times. The chain is built from TRBV20-1 and TRBJ2-6; TRBD2 might be the D (5 bases). Between the trimmed V and J ends, which lost 3 bases and 0 bases, there was a span of 9 bases. CDR1 and CDR2 (germline): DFQATT, SNEGSKA (reference sequence). There are 15 residues in the CDR3. CDR3 sequence reads: CSASREGSGANVLTF. In DNA, the CDR3 is TGCAGTGCTAGCCGGGAAGGCTCTGGGGCCAACGTCCTGACTTTC.

This clonotype was counted ten times or more. This rearrangement joins TRBV14 to TRBJ2-5; D gene ambiguous. This CDR3 region has 15 residues. The germline V and J ends were trimmed by 0 bases and 2 bases, with 10 bases remaining between them. Per the germline V gene, CDR1 is SGHDN and CDR2 is FVKESK. The CDR3 DNA reads TGTGCCAGCAGCCAAGATGTAGGCGTACAAGAGACCCAGTACTTC. This codes for CASSQDVGVQETQYF.

This clonotype turned up a few times. This sequence joins TRBV3-1 and TRBJ2-1, with TRBD2 matching 8 bases. CDR3 length: 15 residues. The germline CDR1 and CDR2 sequences are LGHDT and YNNKEL (reference sequence). V gave up 1 base and J gave up 7 bases; unmatched junction bases: 6. In nucleotides, the CDR3 is TGTGCCAGCAGCCAAGTACGGGGGGGATTGAATGAGCAGTTCTTC. Translation gives CASSQVRGGLNEQFF.

This clonotype occurred many times. The chain carries TRBV3-1 and TRBJ2-2; the D gene is possibly TRBD1 (6 bases). Germline loops: CDR1 LGHDT, CDR2 YNNKEL (reference sequence). V lost 4 bases to trimming and J lost 6 bases, with 9 bases between them. The CDR3 length is 13 residues. The CDR3 DNA reads as TGTGCCAGCAGCCCTACAGGGCCCGGGGAGCTGTTTTTT. Protein sequence: CASSPTGPGELFF.

The CDR3, as DNA: TGTGCCAGCAGGGCCGAGTTCTACGAGCAGTACTTC. Translation: CASRAEFYEQYF. The V and J genes are TRBV2 and TRBJ2-7; no firm D call. Trimming cost V 6 bases and J 3 bases, with 9 bases left between them. The germline gives CDR1 SNHLY, CDR2 FYNNEI. This CDR3 region has 12 residues.

The V and J genes are TRBV2 and TRBJ2-5, with 9 bases matching TRBD2. The CDR3 is 15 amino acids. Germline loops: CDR1 SNHLY, CDR2 FYNNEI. The V and J ends lost 1 base and 5 bases, in that order; junction bases with no gene match: 5. Written as DNA, the CDR3 is TGTGCCAGCAGTGAAGAGGCTAGCGGGGCGGAGACCCAGTACTTC. Translation: CASSEEASGAETQYF.

The sample holds a few counts of this clonotype. The chain recombines TRBV12-5 with TRBJ1-3, with 7 nucleotides matching TRBD1. J was trimmed by 3 bases and V by 2 bases; bases with no gene match: 10. CDR1 and CDR2 from the germline V gene are LGHNT and FRNRAP. The CDR3 sequence is 17 residues long. CDR3 DNA sequence: TGTGCTAGTGGTTTGCCCCGCTCGACAGGGAATGGAAACACCATATATTTT. Protein: CASGLPRSTGNGNTIYF. The full variable domain, its missing parts supplied by reference TRBV12-5 and TRBJ1-3, is DARVTQTPRHKVTEMGQEVTMRCQPILGHNTVFWYRQTMMQGLELLAYFRNRAPLDDSGMPKDRFSAEMPDATLATLKIQPSEPRDSAVYFCASGLPRSTGNGNTIYFGEGSWLTVV.

This clonotype was seen more than once but under ten times. The J gene is TRBJ1-2, the V gene TRBV29-1; tentative D call: TRBD1 (5 bases). The CDR3 runs to 17 residues. The germline CDR1 and CDR2 sequences are SQVTM and ANQGSEA. The ends were cut back, 0 bases at V and 2 bases at J, with 19 bases in the middle. CDR3 sequence: CSVEDPGDVILNYGYTF. As DNA, the CDR3 is TGCAGCGTTGAAGACCCCGGGGACGTAATCCTGAACTATGGCTACACCTTC.

The chain joins TRBV5-1 to TRBJ1-5, with a weak D call TRBD1 (5 bases). There are 13 residues in the CDR3. V shed 0 bases and J shed 9 bases, with 10 bases lying between them. Germline CDR1 and CDR2: SGHRS and YFSETQ. As DNA, the CDR3 is TGCGCCAGCAGCTTGGATACGAGGGGGCCCCAGCATTTT. Encoded protein: CASSLDTRGPQHF.

Many counts were recorded for this clonotype. The chain combines TRBV20-1 with TRBJ1-1, with D possibly being TRBD1 (5 bases). Germline CDR1 and CDR2: DFQATT and SNEGSKA (reference sequence). Trimming took 2 bases from V and 1 from J, leaving 11 bases between them. The length of the CDR3 is 14 residues. CDR3 bases: TGCAGTGCTAGATTGACAGACTGGAACACTGAAGCTTTCTTT. This gives the protein CSARLTDWNTEAFF.

The rearrangement links TRBV5-4 to TRBJ1-6, with D perhaps TRBD1 (5 bases). This CDR3 has 16 amino acids. V lost 4 bases and J 9 bases, leaving 20 bases between the germline ends. Germline-derived CDR1 and CDR2 are SGHNT and YYREEE (reference sequence). CDR3 sequence: CASSRLQQGGSSPLHF. Here the CDR3 DNA reads TGTGCCAGCAGCCGCCTTCAGCAGGGAGGTAGTTCACCCCTCCACTTT.

The V gene is TRBV7-9, the J gene TRBJ2-1; the match to TRBD1 covers 7 bases. CDR3 length equals 12 residues. Germline CDR1 and CDR2: SEHNR and FQNEAQ (reference sequence). J gave up 9 bases and V 4 bases, and 3 bases lay outside the gene matches. For the CDR3, the DNA is TGTGCCAGCAGCTCATCAGGGGGTGAGCAGTTCTTC. This sequence encodes CASSSSGGEQFF.

This clonotype was picked up many times. The V gene is TRBV4-1, the J gene TRBJ1-5; TRBD1 is a possible D gene (5 bases). This CDR3 is 15 amino acids long. Per the germline V gene, CDR1 is MGHRA and CDR2 is YSYEKL. Trimming pared 0 bases from V and 9 bases from J, leaving 15 bases between. DNA of the CDR3: TGCGCCAGCAGCCAAGAGCCGGGGCTAATAGGGCCCCAGCATTTT. It translates to CASSQEPGLIGPQHF.

This clonotype was found a few times. The chain joins TRBV12-3 or TRBV12-4 to TRBJ2-1; no clear D. V was trimmed by 6 bases and J by 5 bases, leaving 11 bases between them. This CDR3 region has 13 residues. The DNA for the CDR3 is TGTGCCAGCAGAACTGAGGAGAACAATGAGCAGTTCTTC. Its protein product is CASRTEENNEQFF.